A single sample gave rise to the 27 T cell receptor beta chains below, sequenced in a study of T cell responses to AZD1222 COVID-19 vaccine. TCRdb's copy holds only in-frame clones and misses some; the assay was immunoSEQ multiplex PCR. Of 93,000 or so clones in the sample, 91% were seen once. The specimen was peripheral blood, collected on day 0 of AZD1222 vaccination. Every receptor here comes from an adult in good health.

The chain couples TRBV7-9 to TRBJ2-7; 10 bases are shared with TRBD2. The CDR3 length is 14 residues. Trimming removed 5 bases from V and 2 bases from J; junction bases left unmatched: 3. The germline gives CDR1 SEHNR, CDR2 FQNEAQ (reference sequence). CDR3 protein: CASSAGLAAYEQYF. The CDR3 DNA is TGTGCCAGCAGCGCCGGACTAGCGGCCTACGAGCAGTACTTC.

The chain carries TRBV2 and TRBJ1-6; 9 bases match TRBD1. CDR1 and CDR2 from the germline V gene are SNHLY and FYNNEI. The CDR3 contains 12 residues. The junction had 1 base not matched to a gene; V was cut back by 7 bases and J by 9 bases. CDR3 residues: CASKTGGSPLHF. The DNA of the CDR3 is TGTGCCAGCAAGACAGGGGGTTCACCCCTCCACTTT.

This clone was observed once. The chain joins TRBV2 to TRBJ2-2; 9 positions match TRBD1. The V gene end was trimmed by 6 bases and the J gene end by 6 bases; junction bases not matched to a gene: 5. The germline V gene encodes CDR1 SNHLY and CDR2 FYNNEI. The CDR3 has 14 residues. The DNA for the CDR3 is TGTGCCAGCAGCTGGGGACAGGGAGCCGGGGAGCTGTTTTTT. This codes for CASSWGQGAGELFF.

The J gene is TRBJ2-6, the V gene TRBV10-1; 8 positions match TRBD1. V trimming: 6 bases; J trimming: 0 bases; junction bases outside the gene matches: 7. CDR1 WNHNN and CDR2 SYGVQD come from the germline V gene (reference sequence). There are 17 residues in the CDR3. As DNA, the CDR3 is TGCGCCAGCAGGGAAAAACAGGGGGGCTCTGGGGCCAACGTCCTGACTTTC. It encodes CASREKQGGSGANVLTF.

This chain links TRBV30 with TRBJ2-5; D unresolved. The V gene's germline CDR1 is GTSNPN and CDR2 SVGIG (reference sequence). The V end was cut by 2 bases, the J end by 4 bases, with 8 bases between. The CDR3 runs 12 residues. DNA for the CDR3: TGTGCCTGGAGTAAGGCTGCAGAGACCCAGTACTTC. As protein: CAWSKAAETQYF.

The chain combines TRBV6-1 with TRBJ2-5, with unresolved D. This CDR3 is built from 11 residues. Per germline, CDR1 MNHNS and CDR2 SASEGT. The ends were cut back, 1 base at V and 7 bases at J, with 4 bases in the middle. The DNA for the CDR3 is TGTGCCAGCAGTGAAGGTGGGACCCAGTACTTC. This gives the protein CASSEGGTQYF.

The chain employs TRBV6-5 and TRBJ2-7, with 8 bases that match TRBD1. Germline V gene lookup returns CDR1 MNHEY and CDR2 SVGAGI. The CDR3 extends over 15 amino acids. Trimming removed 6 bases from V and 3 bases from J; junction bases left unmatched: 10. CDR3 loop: CASSRSGGGGYEQYF. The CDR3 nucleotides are TGTGCCAGCAGCCGCTCAGGGGGCGGCGGCTACGAGCAGTACTTC.

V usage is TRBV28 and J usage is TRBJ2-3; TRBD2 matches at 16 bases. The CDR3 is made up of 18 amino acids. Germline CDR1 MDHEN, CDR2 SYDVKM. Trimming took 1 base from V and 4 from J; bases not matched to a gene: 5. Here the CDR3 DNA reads TGTGCCAGCAGTTTATTGTCGGGACTAGCGGGAGGGTCAGATACGCAGTATTTT. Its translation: CASSLLSGLAGGSDTQYF.

The CDR3 sequence: CASKRIAGVEQFF. DNA of the CDR3: TGTGCCAGCAAAAGGATAGCGGGAGTTGAGCAGTTCTTC. The chain is built from TRBV2 and TRBJ2-1, with 9 bases aligning to TRBD2. Germline loops: CDR1 SNHLY, CDR2 FYNNEI. CDR3 length: 13 amino acids. The V gene end was trimmed by 7 bases and the J gene end by 9 bases; junction bases not matched to a gene: 7.

The chain's CDR3 is CASSPWQGGNNEQFF. DNA for the CDR3: TGTGCCAGCTCACCATGGCAGGGTGGGAATAATGAGCAGTTCTTC. The gene calls are TRBV18 and TRBJ2-1; TRBD1 might be the D (5 bases). Trimming left V 2 bases short and J 7 bases short, with 15 bases between. The CDR3 contains 15 residues. Germline CDR1 KGHSH, CDR2 LQKENI.

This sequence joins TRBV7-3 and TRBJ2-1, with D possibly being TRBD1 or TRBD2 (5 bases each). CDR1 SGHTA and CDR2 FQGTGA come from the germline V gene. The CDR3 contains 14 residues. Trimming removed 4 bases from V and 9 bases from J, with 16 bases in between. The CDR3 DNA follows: TGTGCCAGCAGCTCCCCCAGGGACGGCGGTGAGCAGTTCTTC. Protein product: CASSSPRDGGEQFF. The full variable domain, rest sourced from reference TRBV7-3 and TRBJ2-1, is GAGVSQTPSNKVTEKGKYVELRCDPISGHTALYWYRQSLGQGPEFLIYFQGTGAADDSGLPNDRFFAVRPEGSVSTLKIQRTERGDSAVYLCASSSPRDGGEQFFGPGTRLTVL.

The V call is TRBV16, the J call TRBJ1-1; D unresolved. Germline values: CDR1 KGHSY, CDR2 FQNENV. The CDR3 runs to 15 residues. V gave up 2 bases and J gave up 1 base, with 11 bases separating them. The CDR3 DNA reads TGTGCCAGCAGCCAAGGAAGTTCCCGGAACACTGAAGCTTTCTTT. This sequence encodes CASSQGSSRNTEAFF. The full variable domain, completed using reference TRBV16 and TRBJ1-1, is GEEVAQTPKHLVRGEGQKAKLYCAPIKGHSYVFWYQQVLKNEFKFLISFQNENVFDETGMPKERFSAKCLPNSPCSLEIQATKLEDSAVYFCASSQGSSRNTEAFFGQGTRLTVV.

This chain's CDR3 is CAWSRDRGFSGEQFF. For the CDR3, the DNA is TGTGCCTGGAGTAGGGACAGGGGTTTTAGTGGTGAGCAGTTCTTC. J is TRBJ2-1 and V is TRBV30; 10 bases are a match to TRBD1. Trimming at V came to 2 bases and at J to 9 bases, leaving 10 bases not matched to a gene. Germline CDR1 GTSNPN, CDR2 SVGIG (reference sequence). The CDR3 extends over 15 amino acids.

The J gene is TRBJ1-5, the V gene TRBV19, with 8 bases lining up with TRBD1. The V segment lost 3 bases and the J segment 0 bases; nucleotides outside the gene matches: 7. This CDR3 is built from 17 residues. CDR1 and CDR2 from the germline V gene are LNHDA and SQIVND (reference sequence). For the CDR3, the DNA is TGTGCCAGTAGTATGTGGACAGGGCGATATAGCAATCAGCCCCAGCATTTT. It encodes CASSMWTGRYSNQPQHF.

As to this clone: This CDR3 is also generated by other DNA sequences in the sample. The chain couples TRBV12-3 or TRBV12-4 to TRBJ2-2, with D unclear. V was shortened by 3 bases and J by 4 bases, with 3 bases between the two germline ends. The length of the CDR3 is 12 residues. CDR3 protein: CASSLGTGELFF. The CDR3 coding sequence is TGTGCCAGCAGTTTGGGCACCGGGGAGCTGTTTTTT.

The CDR3 DNA reads TGTGCCACCAGAGGGACAGGGGTGAGAGGCTACACCTTC. This encodes CATRGTGVRGYTF. This chain connects TRBV24-1 to TRBJ1-2; 10 bases agree with TRBD1. Trimming cost V 7 bases and J 8 bases; bases outside gene matches: 6. Germline lookup yields CDR1 KGHDR and CDR2 SFDVKD. This CDR3 spans 13 amino acids.

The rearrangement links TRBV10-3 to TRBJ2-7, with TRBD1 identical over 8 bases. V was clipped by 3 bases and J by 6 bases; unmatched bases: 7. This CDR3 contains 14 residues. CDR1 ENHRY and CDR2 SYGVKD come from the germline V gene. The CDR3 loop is CAISEGPTGGEQYF. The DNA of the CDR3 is TGTGCCATCAGTGAAGGGCCCACAGGGGGCGAGCAGTACTTC.

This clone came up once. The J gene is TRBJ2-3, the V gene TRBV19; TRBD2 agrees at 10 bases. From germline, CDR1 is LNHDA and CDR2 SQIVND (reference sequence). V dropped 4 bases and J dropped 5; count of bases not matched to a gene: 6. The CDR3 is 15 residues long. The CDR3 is CASSTTSGRQDTQYF. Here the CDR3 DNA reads TGTGCCAGTAGTACGACTAGCGGGCGTCAAGATACGCAGTATTTT.

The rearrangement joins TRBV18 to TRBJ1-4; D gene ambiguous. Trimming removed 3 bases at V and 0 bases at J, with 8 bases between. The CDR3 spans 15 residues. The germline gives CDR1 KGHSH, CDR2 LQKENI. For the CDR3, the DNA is TGTGCCAGCTCACCTACAGTCGCAACTAATGAAAAACTGTTTTTT. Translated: CASSPTVATNEKLFF.

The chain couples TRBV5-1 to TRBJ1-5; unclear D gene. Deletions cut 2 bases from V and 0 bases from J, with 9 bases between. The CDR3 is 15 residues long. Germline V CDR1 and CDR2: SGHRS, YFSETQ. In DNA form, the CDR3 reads TGCGCCAGCAGCTTATGGGGAATTAGCAATCAGCCCCAGCATTTT. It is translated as CASSLWGISNQPQHF.

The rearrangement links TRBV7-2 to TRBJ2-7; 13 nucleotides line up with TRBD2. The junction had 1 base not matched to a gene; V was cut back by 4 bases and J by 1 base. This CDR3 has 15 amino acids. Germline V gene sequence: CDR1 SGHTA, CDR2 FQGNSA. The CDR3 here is CASSSGLAGSYEQYF. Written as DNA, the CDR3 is TGTGCCAGCAGCTCGGGACTAGCGGGATCCTACGAGCAGTACTTC.

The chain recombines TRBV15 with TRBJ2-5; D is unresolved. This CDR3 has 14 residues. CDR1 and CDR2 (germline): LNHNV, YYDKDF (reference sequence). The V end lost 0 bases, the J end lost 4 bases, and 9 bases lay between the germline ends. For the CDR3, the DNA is TGTGCCACCAGCAGAGATGTGGCGGCAGAGACCCAGTACTTC. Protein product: CATSRDVAAETQYF.

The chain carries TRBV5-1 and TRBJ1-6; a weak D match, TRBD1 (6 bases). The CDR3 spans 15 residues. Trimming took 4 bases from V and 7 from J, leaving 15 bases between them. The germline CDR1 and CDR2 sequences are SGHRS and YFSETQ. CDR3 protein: CASSASGGWNSPLHF. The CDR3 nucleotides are TGCGCCAGCAGCGCGTCGGGGGGCTGGAATTCACCCCTCCACTTT.

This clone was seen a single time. The CDR3 region is CASSTLRGQGYEQYF. The DNA of the CDR3 is TGTGCCAGTAGTACCCTGAGGGGACAGGGCTACGAGCAGTACTTC. This chain joins TRBV19 and TRBJ2-7; the match to TRBD1 covers 9 bases. This CDR3 comprises 15 residues. The trim removed 4 bases at V and 3 bases at J, leaving 7 bases unmatched. CDR1 LNHDA and CDR2 SQIVND come from the germline V gene (reference sequence). Full variable domain (remainder filled in from reference TRBV19 and TRBJ2-7): DGGITQSPKYLFRKEGQNVTLSCEQNLNHDAMYWYRQDPGQGLRLIYYSQIVNDFQKGDIAEGYSVSREKKESFPLTVTSAQKNPTAFYLCASSTLRGQGYEQYFGPGTRLTVT.

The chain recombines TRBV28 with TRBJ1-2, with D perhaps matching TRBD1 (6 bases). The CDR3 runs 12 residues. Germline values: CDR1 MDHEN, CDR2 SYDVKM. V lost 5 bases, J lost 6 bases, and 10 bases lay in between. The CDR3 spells CASSVTGNGYTF. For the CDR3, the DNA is TGTGCCAGCAGTGTTACAGGGAATGGCTACACCTTC.

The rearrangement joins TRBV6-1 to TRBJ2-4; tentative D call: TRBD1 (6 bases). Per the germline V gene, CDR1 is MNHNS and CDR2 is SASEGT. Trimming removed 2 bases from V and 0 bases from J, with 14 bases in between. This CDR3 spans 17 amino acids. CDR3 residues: CASSEKDRSLAKNIQYF. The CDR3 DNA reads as TGTGCCAGCAGTGAAAAGGACAGATCTTTAGCCAAAAACATTCAGTACTTC.

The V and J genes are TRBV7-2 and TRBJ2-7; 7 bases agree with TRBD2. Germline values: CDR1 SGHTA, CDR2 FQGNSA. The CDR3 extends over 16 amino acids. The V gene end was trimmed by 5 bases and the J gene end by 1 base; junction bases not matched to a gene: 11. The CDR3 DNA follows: TGTGCCAGCAGCCCTAGCGGCGAATTGTGGTCCTACGAGCAGTACTTC. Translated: CASSPSGELWSYEQYF. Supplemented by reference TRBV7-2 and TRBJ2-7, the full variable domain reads GAGVSQSPSNKVTEKGKDVELRCDPISGHTALYWYRQSLGQGLEFLIYFQGNSAPDKSGLPSDRFSAERTGGSVSTLTIQRTQQEDSAVYLCASSPSGELWSYEQYFGPGTRLTVT.